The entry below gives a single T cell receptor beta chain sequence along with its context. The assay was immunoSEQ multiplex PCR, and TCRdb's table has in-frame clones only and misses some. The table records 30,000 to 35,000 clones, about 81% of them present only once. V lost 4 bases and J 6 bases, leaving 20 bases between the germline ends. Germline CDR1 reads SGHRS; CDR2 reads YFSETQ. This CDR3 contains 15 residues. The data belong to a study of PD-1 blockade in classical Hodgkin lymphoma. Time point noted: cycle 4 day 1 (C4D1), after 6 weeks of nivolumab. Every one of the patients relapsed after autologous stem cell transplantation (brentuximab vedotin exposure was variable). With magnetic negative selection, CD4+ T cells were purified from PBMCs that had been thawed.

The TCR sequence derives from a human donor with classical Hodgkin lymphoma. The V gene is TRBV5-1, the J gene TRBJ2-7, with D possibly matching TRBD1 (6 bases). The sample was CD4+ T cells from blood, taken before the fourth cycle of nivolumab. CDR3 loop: CASSRTRAGVPEQYF. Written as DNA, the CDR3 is TGCGCCAGCAGCCGGACTCGGGCAGGGGTTCCCGAGCAGTACTTC. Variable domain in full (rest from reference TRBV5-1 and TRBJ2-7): KAGVTQTPRYLIKTRGQQVTLSCSPISGHRSVSWYQQTPGQGLQFLFEYFSETQRNKGNFPGRFSGRQFSNSRSEMNVSTLELGDSALYLCASSRTRAGVPEQYFGPGTRLTVT.